This is a list of T cell receptor beta chains from one sample in a study of CD8 T cells in Susac syndrome. In TCRdb, the immunoSEQ multiplex PCR reads were re-called with MiXCR into one record per CDR3 protein. The table lists some 200,000 distinct CDR3 sequences, about 95% of them singletons. Sequencing input: CD4+ T cells from PBMCs. Every receptor here comes from a human donor with multiple sclerosis. CDR3s include the opening cysteine and the closing phenylalanine or tryptophan. Each record gives: J gene, D gene, clone size, V gene, CDR3 DNA, CDR3 protein. The D gene is left open where the match is weak. Not every row has a clone size; where given, it reads once, few, many or a size class.

TRBJ1-4 . . TRBV11-2 TGTGCCAGCAGCCCCCGTTGGGTGGGTTCCAGTTCAACTAATGAAAAACTGTTTTTT CASSPRWVGSSSTNEKLFF
TRBJ2-5 . . TRBV7-2 TGTGCCAGCAGCTTGGCTCTACTGAGCCAAGAGACCCAGTACTTC CASSLALLSQETQYF
TRBJ2-3 . . TRBV5-1 TGCGCCAGCAGCTTGGGCGGGACGAGAGGCACAGATACGCAGTATTTT CASSLGGTRGTDTQYF
TRBJ2-1 . . TRBV6-5 TGTGCCAGTTGGCCCGGGACGCGGAATGAGCAGTTCTTC CASWPGTRNEQFF
TRBJ1-2 . . TRBV20-1 TGCAGTGCTACTTATGCGTCGCACTATGGCTACACCTTC CSATYASHYGYTF
TRBJ2-5 TRBD1 . TRBV20-1 TGCAGTGCTCTACAGGGGATCCAAGAGACCCAGTACTTC CSALQGIQETQYF
TRBJ2-1 TRBD2 . TRBV7-9 TGTGCCAGCAGCAGGACTAGCGATGAGCAGTTCTTC CASSRTSDEQFF
TRBJ1-1 . . TRBV20-1 TGCAGTGCTACCCCACTACAGAACACTGAAGCTTTCTTT CSATPLQNTEAFF
TRBJ1-2 . . TRBV12-3/TRBV12-4 TGTGCCAGCAGTCCGGGAGTCGGGTGGGGTAACTATGGCTACACCTTC CASSPGVGWGNYGYTF
TRBJ1-2 . . TRBV3-1 TGTGCCAGCAGCCAAGAGGCTATTGGGCTTGCTCATGGCTACACCTTC CASSQEAIGLAHGYTF
TRBJ2-6 . . TRBV27 TGTGCCAGTGGGTCCGCTGCCTCTGGGGCCAACGTCCTGACTTTC CASGSAASGANVLTF
TRBJ2-1 . . TRBV18 TGTGCCAGCTCACCAAACCGGGGTGAGCAGTTCTTC CASSPNRGEQFF
TRBJ2-3 TRBD2 . TRBV5-1 TGCGCCAGCAGCCCCTCACTAGCGGGGGGGCCAGATACGCAGTATTTT CASSPSLAGGPDTQYF
TRBJ1-1 . . TRBV29-1 TGCAGCGTTGAACAGGGATTGTACACTGAAGCTTTCTTT CSVEQGLYTEAFF
TRBJ2-7 . . TRBV7-9 TGTGCCAGCAGCTTATGGACACCGGGGGCCTACGAGCAGTACTTC CASSLWTPGAYEQYF
TRBJ1-1 TRBD1 . TRBV5-1 TGCGCCAGCACCCCAGGGGGACGGAACACTGAAGCTTTCTTT CASTPGGRNTEAFF
TRBJ2-2 TRBD2 . TRBV30 TGTGCCTGGAGAGGACTAGCGGTCGGTGGGGAGCTGTTTTTT CAWRGLAVGGELFF
TRBJ2-3 . . TRBV4-2 TGTGCCAGCAGCCCCAGGGTTGGCACAGATACGCAGTATTTT CASSPRVGTDTQYF
TRBJ2-3 . . TRBV3-1 TGTGCCAGCAGCCAATATGATACGCAGTATTTT CASSQYDTQYF
TRBJ2-2 TRBD1 once TRBV29-1 TGCAGCGTTCATGGGACAGGGAACACCGGGGAGCTGTTTTTT CSVHGTGNTGELFF
TRBJ2-3 TRBD1 . TRBV5-1 TGCGCCAGCAGCCTCCAGGGGGCGACCCCAGATACGCAGTATTTT CASSLQGATPDTQYF
TRBJ2-3 TRBD2 . TRBV20-1 TGCAGTGCTAGAGATGAAGGACTAGCCGATACGCAGTATTTT CSARDEGLADTQYF
TRBJ1-1 . . TRBV7-9 TGTGCCAGCAGCTTAGAGAGTGGGTCGGGGGCTTTCTTT CASSLESGSGAFF
TRBJ2-5 TRBD2 few TRBV2 TGTGCCAGTCGACTAGCGGAGACCCAGTACTTC CASRLAETQYF
TRBJ1-2 TRBD1 . TRBV12-3/TRBV12-4 TGTGCCAGCAGCCGGGGGACAGGGGGCCGGACCTTC CASSRGTGGRTF
TRBJ1-2 . . TRBV6-5 TGTGCCAGCAGTTACAGACAGATTCCCGGATTCGAACTATCGGATGGCTACACCTTC CASSYRQIPGFELSDGYTF
TRBJ2-2 . . TRBV30 TGTGCCTGGACCAGTTTAACGTTCACCGGGGAGCTGTTTTTT CAWTSLTFTGELFF
TRBJ1-5 . . TRBV20-1 TGCAGTGCCAAGCCTGGGTCGGGGGCTAGCAATCAGCCCCAGCATTTT CSAKPGSGASNQPQHF
TRBJ2-5 TRBD1 . TRBV20-1 TGCAGTGCTAGGGGACAGTCAGAGACCCAGTACTTC CSARGQSETQYF
TRBJ2-1 . . TRBV7-9 TGTGCCAGCAGCTTAGGACGCCTTTTTGGGCAGTTCTTC CASSLGRLFGQFF
TRBJ2-3 . . TRBV29-1 TGCAGCGTCCGAGGACAGCCCACAGATACGCAGTATTTT CSVRGQPTDTQYF
TRBJ2-5 TRBD2 . TRBV4-2 TGTGCCAGCAGCCATCCCTTACGGGGGGGCCTGGTAGAGACCCAGTACTTC CASSHPLRGGLVETQYF
TRBJ2-7 TRBD1 . TRBV6-5 TGTGCCAGCAAATGGACAGGCTCCTACGAGCAGTACTTC CASKWTGSYEQYF
TRBJ2-1 . . TRBV12-3/TRBV12-4 TGTGCCAGCAGTCGGGACCTAAACAATGAGCAGTTCTTC CASSRDLNNEQFF
TRBJ1-2 . . TRBV12-5 TGTGCTAGTGGTTTGGTACCGGGCCCTCTTGGCTACACCTTC CASGLVPGPLGYTF
TRBJ2-1 TRBD2 . TRBV5-1 TGCGCCAGCAGCTTGCACGGCCTAGCGGGAGGGCCGTACAATGAGCAGTTCTTC CASSLHGLAGGPYNEQFF
TRBJ2-1 TRBD2 . TRBV29-1 TGCAGCGTCGTAGAGGGGAGGGGAGAGCAGTTCTTC CSVVEGRGEQFF
TRBJ2-6 . . TRBV5-6 TGTGCCAGCAACACCGGGTACTCTGGGGCCAACGTCCTGACTTTC CASNTGYSGANVLTF
TRBJ2-1 TRBD2 . TRBV10-2 TGCGCCAGCAGGTCAGCGGGACTCAATGAGCAGTTCTTC CASRSAGLNEQFF
TRBJ2-1 . . TRBV5-4 TGTGCCAGCAGCCAAACAGGGTACAATGAGCAGTTCTTC CASSQTGYNEQFF
TRBJ2-3 . . TRBV7-9 TGTGCCAGCAGTTCTCTAGCAGCTAGCACAGATACGCAGTATTTT CASSSLAASTDTQYF
TRBJ1-3 . . TRBV20-1 TGCAGTGCTAGAGATCCGGGACCTTACTCTGGAAACACCATATATTTT CSARDPGPYSGNTIYF
TRBJ2-3 . . TRBV18 TGTGCCAGCTCAGACCGAACCTCGTCAGATACGCAGTATTTT CASSDRTSSDTQYF
TRBJ1-1 . . TRBV5-1 TGCGCCAGCAGCTTGGCCGGGTGGAACACTGAAGCTTTCTTT CASSLAGWNTEAFF
TRBJ1-2 . . TRBV30 TGTGCCTGGAGCCAGGAGCGAGGGTATGGCTACACCTTC CAWSQERGYGYTF
TRBJ2-3 TRBD1 . TRBV29-1 TGCAGCGAACAGGGGGCAACAGATACGCAGTATTTT CSEQGATDTQYF
TRBJ1-2 . . TRBV9 TGTGCCAGCAGCGCCTCAAACCCTGGACAGACAGCCATCTATGGCTACACCTTC CASSASNPGQTAIYGYTF
TRBJ2-5 TRBD1 . TRBV12-3/TRBV12-4 TGTGCCAGCATCCCGGGACAGGGGACGGAGACCCAGTACTTC CASIPGQGTETQYF
TRBJ2-5 TRBD2 . TRBV20-1 TGCAGTGTTCCAAGCGGGAGTAGGAGTGAGACCCAGTACTTC CSVPSGSRSETQYF
TRBJ2-3 . . TRBV20-1 TGCAGTGCTCGGGTCACAGATACGCAGTATTTT CSARVTDTQYF
TRBJ1-3 . . TRBV4-2 TGTGCCAGCAGCCGAACCGAGCAGGGAGGCTCCGGAAACACCATATATTTT CASSRTEQGGSGNTIYF
TRBJ2-7 TRBD2 . TRBV19 TGTGCCAGTAAACTAGCGGGAGACTACGAGCAGTACTTC CASKLAGDYEQYF
TRBJ1-1 TRBD1 . TRBV7-9 TGTGCCAGCAGACGCGGACAGGGCGACACTGAAGCTTTCTTT CASRRGQGDTEAFF
TRBJ2-4 . . TRBV20-1 TGCAGTGCTAGACCTGGACCGCGAGAAAAAAACATTCAGTACTTC CSARPGPREKNIQYF